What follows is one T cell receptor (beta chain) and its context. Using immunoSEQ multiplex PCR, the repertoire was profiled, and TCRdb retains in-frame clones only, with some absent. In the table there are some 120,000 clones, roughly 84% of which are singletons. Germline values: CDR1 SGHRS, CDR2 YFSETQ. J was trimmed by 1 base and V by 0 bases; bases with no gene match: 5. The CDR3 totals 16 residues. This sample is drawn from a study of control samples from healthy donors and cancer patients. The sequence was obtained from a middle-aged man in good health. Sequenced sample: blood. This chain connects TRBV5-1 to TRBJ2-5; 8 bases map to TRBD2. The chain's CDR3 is CASSLAGGAFQETQYF. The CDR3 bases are TGCGCCAGCAGCTTGGCCGGGGGGGCGTTCCAAGAGACCCAGTACTTC.